This T cell receptor (beta chain) originates from a study of control samples from healthy donors and cancer patients. Assay: immunoSEQ multiplex PCR; the TCRdb copy retains only in-frame clones and omits some. Of tens of thousands of clones in the sample, about 91% were seen once. CDR3 length: 16 amino acids. Germline CDR1 is LNHNV and CDR2 is YYDKDF (reference sequence). V lost 3 bases, J lost 6 bases, and 13 bases stayed unmatched. This sequence joins TRBV15 and TRBJ2-5; 7 bases map to TRBD1. The material sequenced was PBMCs. The clonotype originates from a man aged 25-45 years with colorectal cancer. CDR3: CATSSERQGSGKTQYF. CDR3 coding DNA: TGTGCCACCAGCAGTGAGCGACAGGGCAGTGGGAAGACCCAGTACTTC.